A single sample is the source of the 3 T cell receptor beta chains below, sequenced in a study of T cell changes during pregnancy in multiple sclerosis. Using immunoSEQ multiplex PCR, the repertoire was profiled, and TCRdb retains in-frame clones only, with some absent. The sample records tens of thousands of clones, 92% being singletons. Sequenced here: CD4+ T cells from peripheral blood mononuclear cells, sampled in the third trimester of pregnancy. The receptors shown here come from a female donor in good health, enrolled as a control in a pregnancy study.

V and J are TRBV5-1 and TRBJ2-3; TRBD2 matches 13 bases. The CDR3 has 19 residues. V lost 0 bases and J lost 3; bases outside the gene matches: 10. Germline CDR1 reads SGHRS; CDR2 reads YFSETQ. CDR3 amino acids: CASSLAGTSGVTGTDTQYF. The CDR3 nucleotides are TGCGCCAGCAGCTTGGCCGGGACTAGCGGGGTCACTGGGACAGATACGCAGTATTTT.

The chain recombines TRBV6-6 with TRBJ1-2; 7 nucleotides line up with TRBD1. The CDR3 length is 14 residues. CDR1 and CDR2 (germline): MNHNY, SVGAGI (reference sequence). Trimming at V came to 1 base and at J to 6 bases, leaving 5 bases not matched to a gene. In DNA form, the CDR3 reads TGTGCCAGCAGTTACTTGACAGGGAGCGATGGCTACACCTTC. It translates to CASSYLTGSDGYTF.

The V and J genes are TRBV18 and TRBJ1-5, with D possibly being TRBD1 (6 bases). CDR3 length: 17 residues. V was shortened by 5 bases and J by 3 bases, with 20 bases between the two germline ends. The germline V gene has CDR1 KGHSH and CDR2 LQKENI. DNA of the CDR3: TGTGCCAGCTCAACACTCGACAGGCCGGGTGCCAATCAGCCCCAGCATTTT. It encodes CASSTLDRPGANQPQHF. Based on the CDR3 plus reference TRBV18 and TRBJ1-5, the full variable domain is NAGVMQNPRHLVRRRGQEARLRCSPMKGHSHVYWYRQLPEEGLKFMVYLQKENIIDESGMPKERFSAEFPKEGPSILRIQQVVRGDSAAYFCASSTLDRPGANQPQHFGDGTRLSIL.